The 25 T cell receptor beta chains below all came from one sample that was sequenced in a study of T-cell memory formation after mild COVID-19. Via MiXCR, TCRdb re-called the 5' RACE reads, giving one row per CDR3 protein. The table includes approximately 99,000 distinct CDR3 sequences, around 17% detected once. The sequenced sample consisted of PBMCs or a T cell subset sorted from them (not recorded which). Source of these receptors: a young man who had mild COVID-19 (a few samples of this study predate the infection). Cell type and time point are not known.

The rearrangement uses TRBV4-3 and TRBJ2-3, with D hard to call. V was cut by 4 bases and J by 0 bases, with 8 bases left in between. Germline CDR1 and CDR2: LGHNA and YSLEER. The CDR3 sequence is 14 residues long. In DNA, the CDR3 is TGCGCCAGCAGCCCTAGGAGAAGCACAGATACGCAGTATTTT. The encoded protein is CASSPRRSTDTQYF.

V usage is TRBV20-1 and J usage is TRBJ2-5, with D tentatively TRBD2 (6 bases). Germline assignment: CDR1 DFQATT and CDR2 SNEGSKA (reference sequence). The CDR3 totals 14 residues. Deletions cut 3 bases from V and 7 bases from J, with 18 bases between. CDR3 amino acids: CSAREGRKWGTQYF. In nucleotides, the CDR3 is TGCAGTGCTAGGGAGGGACGCAAGTGGGGGACCCAGTACTTC.

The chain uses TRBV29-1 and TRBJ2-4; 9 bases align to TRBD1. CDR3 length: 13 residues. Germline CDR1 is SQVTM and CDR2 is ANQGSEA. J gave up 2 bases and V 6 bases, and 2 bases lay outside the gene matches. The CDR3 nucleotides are TGCAGCGTCGGACAGGGGTCCAAAAACATTCAGTACTTC. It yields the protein CSVGQGSKNIQYF.

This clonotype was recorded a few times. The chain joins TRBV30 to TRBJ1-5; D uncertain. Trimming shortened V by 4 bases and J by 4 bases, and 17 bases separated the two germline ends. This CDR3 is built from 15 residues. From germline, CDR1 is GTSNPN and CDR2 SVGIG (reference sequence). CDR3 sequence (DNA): TGTGCCTGGAAAGGCCGGGGTAGCCAAAATCAGCCCCAGCATTTT. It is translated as CAWKGRGSQNQPQHF. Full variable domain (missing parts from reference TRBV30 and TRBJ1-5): SQTIHQWPATLVQPVGSPLSLECTVEGTSNPNLYWYRQAAGRGLQLLFYSVGIGQISSEVPQNLSASRPQDRQFILSSKKLLLSDSGFYLCAWKGRGSQNQPQHFGDGTRLSIL.

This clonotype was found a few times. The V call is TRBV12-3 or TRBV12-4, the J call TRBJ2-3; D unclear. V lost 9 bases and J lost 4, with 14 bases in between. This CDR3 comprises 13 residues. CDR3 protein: CASNEYTADTQYF. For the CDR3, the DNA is TGTGCCAGTAATGAGTACACAGCAGATACGCAGTATTTT.

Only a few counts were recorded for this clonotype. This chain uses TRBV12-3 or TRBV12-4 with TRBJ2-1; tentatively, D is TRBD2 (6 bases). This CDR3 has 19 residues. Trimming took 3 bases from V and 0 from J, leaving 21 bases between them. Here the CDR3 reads CASSFRRGLTSSSYNEQFF. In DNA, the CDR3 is TGTGCCAGCAGTTTTCGGCGGGGCCTCACCTCGAGCTCCTACAATGAGCAGTTCTTC.

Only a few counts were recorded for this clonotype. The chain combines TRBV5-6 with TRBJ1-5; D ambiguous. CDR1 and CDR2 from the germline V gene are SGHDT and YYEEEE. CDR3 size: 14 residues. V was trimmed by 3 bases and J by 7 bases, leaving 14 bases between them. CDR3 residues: CASSSRSGVQPQHF. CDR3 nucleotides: TGTGCCAGCAGCTCCCGGTCAGGAGTACAGCCCCAGCATTTT.

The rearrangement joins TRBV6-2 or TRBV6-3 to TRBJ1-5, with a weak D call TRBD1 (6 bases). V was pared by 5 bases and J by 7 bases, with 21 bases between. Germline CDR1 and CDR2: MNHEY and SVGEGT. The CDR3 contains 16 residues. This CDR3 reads CASSAWGRVQSQPQHF. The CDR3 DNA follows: TGTGCCAGCAGTGCCTGGGGGCGGGTCCAGAGCCAGCCCCAGCATTTT.

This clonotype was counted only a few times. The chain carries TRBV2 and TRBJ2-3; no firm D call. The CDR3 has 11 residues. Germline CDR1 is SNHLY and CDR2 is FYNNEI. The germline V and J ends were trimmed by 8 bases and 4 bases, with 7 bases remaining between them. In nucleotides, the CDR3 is TGTGCCAGCCTGTATGCAGATACGCAGTATTTT. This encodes CASLYADTQYF.

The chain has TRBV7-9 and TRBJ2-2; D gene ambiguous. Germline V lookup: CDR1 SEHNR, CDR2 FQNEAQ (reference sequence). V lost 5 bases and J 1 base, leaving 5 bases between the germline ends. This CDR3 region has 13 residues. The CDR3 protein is CASSAGNTGELFF. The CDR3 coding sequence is TGTGCCAGCAGCGCCGGGAACACCGGGGAGCTGTTTTTT.

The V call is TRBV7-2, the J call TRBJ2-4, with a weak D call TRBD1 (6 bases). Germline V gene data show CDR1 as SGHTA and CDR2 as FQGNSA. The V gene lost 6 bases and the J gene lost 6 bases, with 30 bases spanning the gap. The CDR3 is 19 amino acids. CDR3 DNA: TGTGCCAGCAGGGAAACAGGGTTGATTGTCTCTCCGGAGAGAAACATTCAGTACTTC. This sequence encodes CASRETGLIVSPERNIQYF.

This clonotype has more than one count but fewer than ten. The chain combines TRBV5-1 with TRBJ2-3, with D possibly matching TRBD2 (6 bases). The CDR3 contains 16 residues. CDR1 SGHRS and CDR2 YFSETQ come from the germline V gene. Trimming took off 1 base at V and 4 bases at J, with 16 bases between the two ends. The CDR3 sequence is CASSLMGGATADTQYF. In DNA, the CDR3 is TGCGCCAGCAGCTTGATGGGCGGGGCAACGGCAGATACGCAGTATTTT.

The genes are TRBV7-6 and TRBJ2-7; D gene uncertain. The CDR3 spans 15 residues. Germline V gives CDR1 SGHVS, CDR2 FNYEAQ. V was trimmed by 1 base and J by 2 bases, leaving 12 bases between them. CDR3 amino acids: CASSLGGSGAYEQYF. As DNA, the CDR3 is TGTGCCAGCAGCTTAGGAGGAAGTGGCGCCTACGAGCAGTACTTC.

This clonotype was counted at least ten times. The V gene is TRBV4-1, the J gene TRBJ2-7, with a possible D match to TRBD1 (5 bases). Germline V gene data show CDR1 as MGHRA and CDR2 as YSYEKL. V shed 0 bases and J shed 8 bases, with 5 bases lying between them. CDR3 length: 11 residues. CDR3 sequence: CASSQEDKQYF. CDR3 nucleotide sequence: TGCGCCAGCAGCCAAGAGGACAAGCAGTACTTC.

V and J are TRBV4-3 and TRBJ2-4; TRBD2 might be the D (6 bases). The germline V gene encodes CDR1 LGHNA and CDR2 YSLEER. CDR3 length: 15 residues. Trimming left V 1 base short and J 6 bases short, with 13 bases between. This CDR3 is CASSQGTGGRNIQYF. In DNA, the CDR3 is TGCGCCAGCAGCCAAGGGACCGGGGGAAGAAACATTCAGTACTTC.

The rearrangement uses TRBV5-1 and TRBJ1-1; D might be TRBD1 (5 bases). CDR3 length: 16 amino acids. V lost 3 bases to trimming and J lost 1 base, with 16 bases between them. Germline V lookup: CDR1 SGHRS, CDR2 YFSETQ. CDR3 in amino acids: CASSWGVAGSNTEAFF. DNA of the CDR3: TGCGCCAGCAGCTGGGGGGTCGCCGGCTCGAACACTGAAGCTTTCTTT.

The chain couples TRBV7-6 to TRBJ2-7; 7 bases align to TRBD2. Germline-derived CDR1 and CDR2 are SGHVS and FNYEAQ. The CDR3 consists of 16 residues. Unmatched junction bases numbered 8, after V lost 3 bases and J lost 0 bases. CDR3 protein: CASSLLSGVPSYEQYF. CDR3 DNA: TGTGCCAGCAGCTTGCTGAGCGGGGTGCCCTCCTACGAGCAGTACTTC.

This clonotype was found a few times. The CDR3 sequence is CASSQGGSQGPFGKLFF. In DNA, the CDR3 is TGCGCCAGCAGCCAAGGGGGGAGCCAGGGCCCTTTTGGGAAACTGTTTTTT. This chain links TRBV4-3 with TRBJ1-4, with TRBD1 as a possible D gene (5 bases). Germline assignment: CDR1 LGHNA and CDR2 YSLEER. V lost 1 base and J lost 11, with 23 bases in between. The CDR3 covers 17 residues.

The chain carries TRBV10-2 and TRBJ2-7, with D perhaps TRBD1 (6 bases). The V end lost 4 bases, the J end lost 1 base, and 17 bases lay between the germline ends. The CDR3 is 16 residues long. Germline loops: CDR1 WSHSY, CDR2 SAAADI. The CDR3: CASSVSKGHPSYEQYV. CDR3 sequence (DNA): TGCGCCAGCAGTGTCTCGAAGGGACACCCATCCTACGAGCAGTACGTC.

The CDR3 DNA follows: TGTGCCAGCAGCCCGACTACAGGGAGAACCACAGATACGCAGTATTTT. It is translated as CASSPTTGRTTDTQYF. The V and J genes are TRBV9 and TRBJ2-3; TRBD1 is a possible D gene (6 bases). Germline V gene data show CDR1 as SGDLS and CDR2 as YYNGEE. The CDR3 is 16 residues long. V was cut by 4 bases and J by 2 bases, with 17 bases left in between.

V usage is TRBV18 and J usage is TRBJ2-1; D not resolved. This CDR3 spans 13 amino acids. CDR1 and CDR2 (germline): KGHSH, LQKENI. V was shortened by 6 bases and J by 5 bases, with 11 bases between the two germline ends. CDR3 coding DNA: TGTGCCAGCTCCCAGCAGGAGAACAATGAGCAGTTCTTC. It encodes CASSQQENNEQFF.

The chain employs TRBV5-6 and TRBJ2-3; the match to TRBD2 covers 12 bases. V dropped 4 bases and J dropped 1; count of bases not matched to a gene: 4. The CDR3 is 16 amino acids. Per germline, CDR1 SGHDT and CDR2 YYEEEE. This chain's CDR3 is CASSLRTSGGTDTQYF. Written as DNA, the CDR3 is TGTGCCAGCAGCCTACGGACTAGCGGGGGCACAGATACGCAGTATTTT.

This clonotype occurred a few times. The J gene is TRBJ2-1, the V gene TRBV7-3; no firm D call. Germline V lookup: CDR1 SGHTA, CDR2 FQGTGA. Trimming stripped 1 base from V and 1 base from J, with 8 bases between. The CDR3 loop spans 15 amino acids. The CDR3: CASSLKAGSYNEQFF. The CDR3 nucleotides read TGTGCCAGCAGCTTAAAGGCTGGTTCCTACAATGAGCAGTTCTTC.

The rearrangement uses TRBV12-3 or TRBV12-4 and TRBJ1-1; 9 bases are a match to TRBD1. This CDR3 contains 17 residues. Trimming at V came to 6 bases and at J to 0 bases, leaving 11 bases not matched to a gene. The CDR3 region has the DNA TGTGCCAGCAGCCCCCTCCGACAGGGGGGCATGAACACTGAAGCTTTCTTT. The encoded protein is CASSPLRQGGMNTEAFF.

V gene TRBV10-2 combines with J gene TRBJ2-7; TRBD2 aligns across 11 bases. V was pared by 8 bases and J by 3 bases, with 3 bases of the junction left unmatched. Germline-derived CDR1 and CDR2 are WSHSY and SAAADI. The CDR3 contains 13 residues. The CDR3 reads CASGGLAGYEQYV. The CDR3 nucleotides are TGCGCCAGCGGAGGACTAGCGGGCTACGAGCAGTACGTC.